Sequencing of this T cell receptor beta chain was carried out in a study of shared clonotypes between healthy human individuals. General study points: The naive CD4 repertoires of a few donors were compared, and roughly 5% of clonotypes were shared. Naive subsets usually exceeded memory subsets in estimated richness. Among non-shared clonotypes, generation probabilities were lower than among those shared by all four donors.

The CDR3 sequence is 16 residues long. Trimming at V came to 4 bases and at J to 5 bases, leaving 13 bases not matched to a gene. Germline CDR1 SNHLY, CDR2 FYNNEI. Sorted subsets were amplified in replicate PCRs using around 0.2 ug DNA, about 30,000 T cell genomes. The assay was immunoSEQ multiplex PCR, and TCRdb's table has in-frame clones only and misses some. The table records 850,000 to 1,100,000 clones, 70% to 80% of them present only once. Comments on this clone: What it recognizes is unknown.

This chain joins TRBV2 and TRBJ2-7; 8 bases fit TRBD1. The origin of this receptor is a man aged 18 to 35 in good health. Some clones in this sample may be carry-over from other donors' samples. The sample comprised memory CD4+ T cells from PBMCs. Subset: CD45RA-negative fraction. CDR3 bases: TGTGCCAGCAGTGCGGGGCTAGGACAGGGTAGCGACGAGCAGTACTTC. Protein product: CASSAGLGQGSDEQYF.